Listed here are 14 T cell receptor beta chains from one sample, sequenced in a study of OX40 agonist ivuxolimab in advanced cancers. The protocol was immunoSEQ multiplex PCR, while the TCRdb copy is restricted to in-frame clones and leaves out a portion. This sample yields approximately 15,000 clones, of which 80% to 95% are seen a single time; around 29% belongs to the top ten. The sequenced sample was CD4+ or CD8+ T cells sorted from blood, obtained in a trial of the OX40 agonist ivuxolimab. The receptors come from an adult with an advanced solid tumor such as melanoma, head and neck, liver or kidney cancer.

The chain joins TRBV25-1 to TRBJ2-1; 9 bases align to TRBD1. V trimming: 1 base; J trimming: 6 bases; junction bases outside the gene matches: 4. The CDR3 totals 15 residues. Germline V gene sequence: CDR1 MGHDK, CDR2 SYGVNS. The CDR3 bases are TGTGCCAGCAGTGAATGGGGACAGGGTATCAATGAGCAGTTCTTC. Amino acid sequence: CASSEWGQGINEQFF.

The chain carries TRBV18 and TRBJ2-3, with a weak D call TRBD1 (5 bases). The germline V gene encodes CDR1 KGHSH and CDR2 LQKENI. V lost 4 bases and J lost 2, with 10 bases in between. The CDR3 is made up of 14 amino acids. This CDR3 is CASSRGGNTDTQYF. The DNA for the CDR3 is TGTGCCAGCTCACGGGGCGGCAACACAGATACGCAGTATTTT.

The chain carries TRBV6-5 and TRBJ1-1, with no clear D. This CDR3 contains 12 residues. The ends were cut back, 6 bases at V and 5 bases at J, with 10 bases in the middle. Germline V gene lookup returns CDR1 MNHEY and CDR2 SVGAGI. The DNA of the CDR3 is TGTGCCAGCAGCTCGGCAAGGACTGAAGCTTTCTTT. As protein: CASSSARTEAFF.

The rearrangement joins TRBV14 to TRBJ2-7; D remains ambiguous. The germline V gene has CDR1 SGHDN and CDR2 FVKESK. Trimming took off 4 bases at V and 7 bases at J, with 20 bases between the two ends. The CDR3 is 15 residues long. DNA for the CDR3: TGTGCCAGCAGCCCCATCCGAGCAACTCCGAAGGAGCAGTACTTC. Protein: CASSPIRATPKEQYF.

The chain uses TRBV19 and TRBJ1-1; D is ambiguous. Trimming took 4 bases from V and 0 from J, leaving 15 bases between them. The V gene's germline CDR1 is LNHDA and CDR2 SQIVND (reference sequence). The CDR3 length is 16 residues. The CDR3, as DNA: TGTGCCAGTAGTACCGGAGAAAACACCGTGAACACTGAAGCTTTCTTT. This codes for CASSTGENTVNTEAFF.

The chain employs TRBV6-1 and TRBJ1-2, with TRBD1 matching 7 bases. This CDR3 is built from 12 residues. V was pared by 5 bases and J by 8 bases, with 5 bases of the junction left unmatched. Germline V gene sequence: CDR1 MNHNS, CDR2 SASEGT. CDR3 in amino acids: CASSWGTEGYTF. The CDR3 DNA is TGTGCCAGCAGTTGGGGGACAGAAGGCTACACCTTC.

This chain links TRBV29-1 with TRBJ2-7, with D hard to call. Trimming left V 2 bases short and J 6 bases short, with 17 bases between. The germline V gene has CDR1 SQVTM and CDR2 ANQGSEA. The CDR3 is 14 amino acids. The CDR3 DNA reads as TGCAGCGTTGAAAAATTAGGTAGGCATGCCGAGCAGTACTTC. This encodes CSVEKLGRHAEQYF.

The V and J genes are TRBV27 and TRBJ2-7, with D perhaps given as TRBD1 or TRBD2 (6 bases each). Per the germline V gene, CDR1 is MNHEY and CDR2 is SMNVEV (reference sequence). V lost 3 bases and J 3 bases, leaving 12 bases between the germline ends. CDR3 length: 14 residues. The CDR3 nucleotides read TGTGCCAGCAGTTTTCGGGGGCCGCTCTACGAGCAGTACTTC. This sequence encodes CASSFRGPLYEQYF.

The V and J genes are TRBV7-9 and TRBJ2-1; no clear D gene. CDR1 is SEHNR, CDR2 FQNEAQ, per germline (reference sequence). The CDR3 is made up of 15 amino acids. V was pared by 1 base and J by 0 bases, with 7 bases between. The CDR3 reads CASSLVPGSYNEQFF. DNA for the CDR3: TGTGCCAGCAGCTTAGTCCCGGGCTCCTACAATGAGCAGTTCTTC.

The chain links TRBV29-1 to TRBJ2-7; the D gene could be TRBD1 or TRBD2 (5 bases each). This CDR3 is built from 17 residues. Germline CDR1 and CDR2: SQVTM and ANQGSEA. Trimming cost V 6 bases and J 4 bases, with 28 bases left between them. This chain's CDR3 is CSVAGGGTGGTLYEQYF. The CDR3 bases are TGCAGCGTGGCTGGAGGAGGTACAGGTGGGACGCTTTACGAGCAGTACTTC.

This clone was counted a few times. The chain combines TRBV30 with TRBJ2-2, with a tentative D call TRBD1 (6 bases). There are 12 residues in the CDR3. The ends were cut back, 2 bases at V and 5 bases at J, with 6 bases in the middle. Germline values: CDR1 GTSNPN, CDR2 SVGIG (reference sequence). The CDR3 loop is CAWSQGTGELFF. The CDR3, as DNA: TGTGCCTGGAGTCAGGGGACCGGGGAGCTGTTTTTT.

This chain uses TRBV28 with TRBJ2-2; 12 bases are a match to TRBD2. V shed 5 bases, J shed 6 bases, and the junction held 10 bases outside the gene matches. This CDR3 is 17 amino acids long. Germline V lookup: CDR1 MDHEN, CDR2 SYDVKM. This CDR3 reads CASSPLRLAGVAGELFF. The DNA of the CDR3 is TGTGCCAGCAGTCCCCTCCGACTAGCGGGAGTGGCCGGGGAGCTGTTTTTT.

This clone appeared once. This rearrangement joins TRBV9 to TRBJ1-5, with D unresolved. Germline values: CDR1 SGDLS, CDR2 YYNGEE. This CDR3 region has 13 residues. V was shortened by 1 base and J by 4 bases, with 6 bases between the two germline ends. CDR3 residues: CASSVSGNQPQHF. In nucleotides, the CDR3 is TGTGCCAGCAGCGTAAGCGGAAATCAGCCCCAGCATTTT. Supplemented by reference TRBV9 and TRBJ1-5, the full variable domain reads DSGVTQTPKHLITATGQRVTLRCSPRSGDLSVYWYQQSLDQGLQFLIQYYNGEERAKGNILERFSAQQFPDLHSELNLSSLELGDSALYFCASSVSGNQPQHFGDGTRLSIL.

This clone was found a few times. The chain combines TRBV19 with TRBJ2-7; 8 bases map to TRBD2. The CDR3 consists of 13 residues. V shed 8 bases and J 5 bases; nucleotides not matched to a gene: 8. Germline loops: CDR1 LNHDA, CDR2 SQIVND (reference sequence). The CDR3 reads CASSGGPDDEQYF. CDR3 bases: TGTGCCAGTTCGGGAGGGCCGGACGACGAGCAGTACTTC.